This note documents a single T cell receptor beta chain sequence. These data come from a study of Ad26.COV2.S vaccination and SARS-CoV-2 variants. Study-level information: Participants got Ad26.COV2.S intramuscularly, once or twice 56 days apart.

The treatment was: 19 received Ad26.COV2.S at low or high dose, single or two shots; roughly five received placebo; per-sample allocation not given. All samples were drawn on day 63, counting from the first vaccine or placebo injection. CDR1 DFQATT and CDR2 SNEGSKA come from the germline V gene (reference sequence). The CDR3 spans 13 residues. Trimming stripped 3 bases from V and 5 bases from J, with 12 bases between. Clones were read by immunoSEQ multiplex PCR, and TCRdb kept only the in-frame ones, dropping some. The data hold about 350,000 clones, with around 83% observed a single time. This clonotype was obtained from a person between 18 and 59 years old who received the Ad26.COV2.S COVID-19 vaccine or a placebo. Sequenced material: peripheral blood, taken in a trial of Ad26.COV2.S vaccine versus placebo. This chain connects TRBV20-1 to TRBJ2-3; possibly TRBD1 or TRBD2 for D (6 bases each). The CDR3 sequence: CSASGGRGDTQYF. For the CDR3, the DNA is TGCAGTGCTAGTGGGGGGCGGGGAGATACGCAGTATTTT.